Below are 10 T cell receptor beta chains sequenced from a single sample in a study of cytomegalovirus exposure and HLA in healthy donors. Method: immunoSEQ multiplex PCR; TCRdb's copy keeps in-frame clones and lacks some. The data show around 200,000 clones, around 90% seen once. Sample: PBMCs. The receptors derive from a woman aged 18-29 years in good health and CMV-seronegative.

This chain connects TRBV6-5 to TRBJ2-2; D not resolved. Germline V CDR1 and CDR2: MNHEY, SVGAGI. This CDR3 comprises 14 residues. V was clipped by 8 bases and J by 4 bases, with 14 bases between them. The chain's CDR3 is CASSRGVATGELFF. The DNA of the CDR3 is TGTGCCAGCTCGAGAGGTGTGGCCACCGGGGAGCTGTTTTTT.

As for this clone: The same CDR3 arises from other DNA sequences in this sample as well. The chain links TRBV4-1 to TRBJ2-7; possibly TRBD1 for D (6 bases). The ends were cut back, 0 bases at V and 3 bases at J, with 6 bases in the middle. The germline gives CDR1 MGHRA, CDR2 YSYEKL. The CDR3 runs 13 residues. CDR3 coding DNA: TGCGCCAGCAGCCAAGACAGGGGCTACGAGCAGTACTTC. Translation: CASSQDRGYEQYF.

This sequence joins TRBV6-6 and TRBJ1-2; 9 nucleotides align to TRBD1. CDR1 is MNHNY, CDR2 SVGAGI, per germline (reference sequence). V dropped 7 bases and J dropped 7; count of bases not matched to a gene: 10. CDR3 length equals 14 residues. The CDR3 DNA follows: TGTGCCAGCACCCTACCTCGGGGACAGGGTGGCTACACCTTC. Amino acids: CASTLPRGQGGYTF.

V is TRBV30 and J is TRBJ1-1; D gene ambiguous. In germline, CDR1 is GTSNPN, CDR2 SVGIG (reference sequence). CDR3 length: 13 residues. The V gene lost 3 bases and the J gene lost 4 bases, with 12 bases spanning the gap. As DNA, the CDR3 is TGTGCCTGGAGCGGGTCGGCTTTCACTGAAGCTTTCTTT. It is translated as CAWSGSAFTEAFF.

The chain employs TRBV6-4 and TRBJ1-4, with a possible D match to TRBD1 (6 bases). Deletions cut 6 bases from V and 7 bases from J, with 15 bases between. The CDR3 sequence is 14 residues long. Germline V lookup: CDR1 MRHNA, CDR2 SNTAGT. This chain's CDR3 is CASSQQGGSEKLFF. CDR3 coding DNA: TGTGCCAGCAGCCAACAGGGTGGTAGTGAAAAACTGTTTTTT.

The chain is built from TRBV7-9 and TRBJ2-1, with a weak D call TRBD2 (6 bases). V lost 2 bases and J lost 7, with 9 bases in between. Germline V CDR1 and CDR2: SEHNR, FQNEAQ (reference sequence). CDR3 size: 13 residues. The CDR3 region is CASSLSGGNEQFF. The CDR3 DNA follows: TGTGCCAGCAGCTTATCAGGAGGGAATGAGCAGTTCTTC.

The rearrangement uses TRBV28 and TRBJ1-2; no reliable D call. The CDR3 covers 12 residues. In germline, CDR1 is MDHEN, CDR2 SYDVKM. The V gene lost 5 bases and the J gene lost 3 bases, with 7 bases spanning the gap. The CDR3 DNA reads TGTGCCAGCAGTGGCACAGACTATGGCTACACCTTC. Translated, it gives CASSGTDYGYTF.

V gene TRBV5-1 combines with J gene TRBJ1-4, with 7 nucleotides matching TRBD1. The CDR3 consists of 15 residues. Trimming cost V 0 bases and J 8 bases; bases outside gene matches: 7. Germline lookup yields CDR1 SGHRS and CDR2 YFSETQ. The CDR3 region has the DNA TGCGCCAGCAGCTTGGAGTACGGGACAGACGAAAAACTGTTTTTT. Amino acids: CASSLEYGTDEKLFF.

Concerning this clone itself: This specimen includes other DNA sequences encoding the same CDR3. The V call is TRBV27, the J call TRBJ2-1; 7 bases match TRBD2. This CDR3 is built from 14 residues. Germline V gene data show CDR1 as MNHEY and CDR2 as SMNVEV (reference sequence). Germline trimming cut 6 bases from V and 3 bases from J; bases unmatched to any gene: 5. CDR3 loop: CASSWGGSYNEQFF. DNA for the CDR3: TGTGCCAGCAGCTGGGGCGGGAGCTACAATGAGCAGTTCTTC.

The CDR3 spells CASSLGNSGDGYTF. In nucleotides, the CDR3 is TGCGCCAGCAGCTTGGGTAATTCAGGGGATGGCTACACCTTC. This rearrangement joins TRBV5-1 to TRBJ1-2; D possibly corresponds to TRBD1 (6 bases). Germline CDR1 SGHRS, CDR2 YFSETQ. The V gene lost 0 bases and the J gene lost 6 bases, with 12 bases spanning the gap. The CDR3 extends over 14 amino acids.